This T cell receptor beta chain was retrieved from a study of neurological immune-mediated disorders. Study results and caveats: Falling below healthy controls, multiple sclerosis showed the least TCR clonal expansion, while HTLV-1-associated myelopathy showed the most.

Looked up from germline, CDR1 is SGHRS and CDR2 is YFSETQ. V lost 0 bases, J lost 6 bases, and 14 bases lay in between. The CDR3 totals 15 residues. This clonotype was seen repeatedly, ten times or more. Its antigen is still unknown. The sorted libraries were made from over 800,000 CD4+ or CD8+ T cells. 5'RACE with 10-nucleotide random UMIs generated the cDNA. TCRdb re-called the 5' RACE reads with MiXCR, one entry per CDR3 protein. The sample yields tens of thousands of distinct CDR3 sequences, under 14% seen once. The origin of this receptor is a woman aged 25 to 39 with HTLV-1-associated myelopathy (HAM/TSP). The chain links TRBV5-1 to TRBJ2-3, with no clear D. Source material: CD4+ T cells from blood. CDR3 in amino acids: CASSLGGTTWDTQYF. Here the CDR3 DNA reads TGCGCCAGCAGCTTGGGGGGTACTACTTGGGATACGCAGTATTTT.